The TCR beta chain described here comes from a study of long-term antiretroviral therapy in people with HIV. Only United States sites treated participants with HIV. The immunoSEQ assay was v3.0, run at survey level. The protocol was immunoSEQ multiplex PCR, while the TCRdb copy is restricted to in-frame clones and leaves out a portion. The sample consists of tens of thousands of clones, around four fifths of them appearing once. J lost 4 bases, V lost 6 bases, and 3 bases had no gene match. There are 14 residues in the CDR3. Germline loops: CDR1 MDHEN, CDR2 SYDVKM. This clone was found a few times. The sequence derives from a man aged 25-40 years with HIV. Specimen: unsorted PBMCs, collected 2.8 years after starting antiretroviral therapy. This sequence joins TRBV28 and TRBJ2-7; 13 bases align to TRBD2. The CDR3 coding sequence is TGTGCCAGCAGAGGACTAGCGGGGGTGTACGAGCAGTACTTC. Translation: CASRGLAGVYEQYF.